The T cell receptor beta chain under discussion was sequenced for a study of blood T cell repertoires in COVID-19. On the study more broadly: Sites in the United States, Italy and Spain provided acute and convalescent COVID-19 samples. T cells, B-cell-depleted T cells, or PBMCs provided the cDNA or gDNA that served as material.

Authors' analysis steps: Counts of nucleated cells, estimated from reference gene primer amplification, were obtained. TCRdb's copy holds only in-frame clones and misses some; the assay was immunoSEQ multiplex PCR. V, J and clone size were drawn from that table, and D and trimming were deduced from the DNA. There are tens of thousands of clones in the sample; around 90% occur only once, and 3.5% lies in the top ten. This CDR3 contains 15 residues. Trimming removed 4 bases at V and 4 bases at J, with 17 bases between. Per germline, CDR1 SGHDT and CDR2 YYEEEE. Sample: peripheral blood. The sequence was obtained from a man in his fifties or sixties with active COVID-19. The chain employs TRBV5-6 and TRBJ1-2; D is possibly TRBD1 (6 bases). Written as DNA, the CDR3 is TGTGCCAGCAGCGCCCCAGGGAGGGGGGCCTATGGCTACACCTTC. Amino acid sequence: CASSAPGRGAYGYTF.